These T cell receptor beta chains were read from a single sample in a study of cytomegalovirus exposure and HLA in healthy donors. Measured with immunoSEQ multiplex PCR; TCRdb has only the in-frame clones, and not every one. This sample yields about 81,000 clones, of which about 90% are seen a single time; approximately 2.3% belongs to the top ten. Input material: PBMCs. These receptors came from a man younger than 30 in good health and CMV-seronegative. CDR3s include the opening cysteine and the closing phenylalanine or tryptophan. The order of the fields is V gene, J gene, D gene, CDR3 protein. The D gene is left open where the match is weak.

V gene: TRBV5-4; J gene: TRBJ2-3; D gene: -; CDR3 protein: CASSLAGAGLRDTQYF
V gene: TRBV7-9; J gene: TRBJ1-1; D gene: TRBD1; CDR3 protein: CASSRRQGARNTEAFF
V gene: TRBV7-9; J gene: TRBJ2-3; D gene: TRBD2; CDR3 protein: CASSSSGRESDTQYF
V gene: TRBV5-5; J gene: TRBJ1-2; D gene: -; CDR3 protein: CASSLSLTLRDGYTF
V gene: TRBV28; J gene: TRBJ1-1; D gene: TRBD1; CDR3 protein: CASSYTPRGRRPLNPMNTEAFF
V gene: TRBV19; J gene: TRBJ2-2; D gene: -; CDR3 protein: CASSMVGATRSGELFF
V gene: TRBV7-3; J gene: TRBJ2-2; D gene: -; CDR3 protein: CASSFLRHSGELFF
V gene: TRBV7-9; J gene: TRBJ2-7; D gene: TRBD2; CDR3 protein: CASSISGGPGEQYF
V gene: TRBV18; J gene: TRBJ1-6; D gene: TRBD1; CDR3 protein: CASSRDRKNSPLHF
V gene: TRBV9; J gene: TRBJ2-3; D gene: TRBD2; CDR3 protein: CASSGSSGNIVDTQYF
V gene: TRBV14; J gene: TRBJ2-7; D gene: TRBD2; CDR3 protein: CASSQEAEREYEQYF
V gene: TRBV19; J gene: TRBJ1-1; D gene: -; CDR3 protein: CASSPGGGAMNTEAFF
V gene: TRBV7-9; J gene: TRBJ2-5; D gene: TRBD1; CDR3 protein: CASSSDRDQETQYF
V gene: TRBV5-5; J gene: TRBJ1-1; D gene: -; CDR3 protein: CASSPSGSQRGEAFF
V gene: TRBV4-3; J gene: TRBJ1-4; D gene: -; CDR3 protein: CASSQDAVRGTNEKLFF
V gene: TRBV7-2; J gene: TRBJ1-2; D gene: TRBD1; CDR3 protein: CASSPRGTGGISYGYTF
V gene: TRBV5-6; J gene: TRBJ1-1; D gene: TRBD1; CDR3 protein: CASIKQDRATEAFF
V gene: TRBV6-5; J gene: TRBJ1-1; D gene: TRBD1; CDR3 protein: CASSYGTGGRGTEAFF
V gene: TRBV4-1; J gene: TRBJ1-1; D gene: -; CDR3 protein: CASSRKITGMNTEAFF
V gene: TRBV10-1; J gene: TRBJ2-2; D gene: -; CDR3 protein: CASYETGRTGELFF
V gene: TRBV18; J gene: TRBJ1-5; D gene: -; CDR3 protein: CASSPGQGGDGNQPQHF
V gene: TRBV6-1; J gene: TRBJ2-5; D gene: -; CDR3 protein: CASSEWGRETQYF
V gene: TRBV19; J gene: TRBJ2-7; D gene: TRBD1; CDR3 protein: CASSTGGQGTGEQYF
V gene: TRBV15; J gene: TRBJ1-6; D gene: -; CDR3 protein: CATSRDPNNSPLHF
V gene: TRBV5-1; J gene: TRBJ2-7; D gene: -; CDR3 protein: CASSVQTGETYEQYF
V gene: TRBV4-2; J gene: TRBJ2-7; D gene: TRBD1; CDR3 protein: CASSRMGDSGFEQYF
V gene: TRBV30; J gene: TRBJ2-7; D gene: TRBD1; CDR3 protein: CAWSADRAYEQYF